This T cell receptor (beta chain) comes out of a study of T-cell memory formation after mild COVID-19. As for the study in general: TCR clusters were largely donor specific. Overall study findings and caveats: CM and EM subsets held most contracting CD4+ clones; EMRA held CD8+ ones. CD4/CD8 balance characterized clones contracting day 15 to 85, and CD4+ skew characterized later expanders. Whether second-wave clones peaking at day 37 were SARS-CoV-2 specific went unconfirmed.

TCRdb independently ran MiXCR on the 5' RACE reads; one entry per CDR3 protein. Among under 300,000 distinct CDR3 sequences, roughly 8.2% were seen once, and the ten largest hold about 20%. This clonotype was detected many times. Its antigen is unidentified. Germline and junction disagree at one end, which may indicate a read error. The germline gives CDR1 SGHRS, CDR2 YFSETQ. The CDR3 covers 13 residues. This receptor was taken from a man aged 18-30 years who had mild COVID-19 (a few samples of this study predate the infection). Cell type and time point are not known. The chain combines TRBV5-1 with TRBJ2-2, with D possibly being TRBD2 (5 bases). Input material: PBMCs or a T cell subset sorted from them (not recorded which). The CDR3: CASSRDYTGELFF. Here the CDR3 DNA reads TGTGCCAGCAGCCGGGATTACACCGGGGAGCTGTTTTTT.